A single count supports the clone carrying this T cell receptor (beta chain). Its cognate antigen is unknown. This sample was included in a study of OX40 agonist ivuxolimab in advanced cancers. Study-level information: At 65% to 85% male, the cohort had a mean age of about 55 years, ranging from 23 to 79. Three patients, one with hepatocellular carcinoma and two with cutaneous melanoma, responded partially.

The protocol was immunoSEQ multiplex PCR, while the TCRdb copy is restricted to in-frame clones and leaves out a portion. Of around 67,000 clones listed, about nine tenths were seen once; the top ten hold roughly 2.2%. Study-wide findings and caveats: In the 0.1 to 3.0 mg/kg range, CD4+ and CD8+ blood T cells had expanded clonally by week 6. The mean number of expanded clones was higher in CD8+ T cells than in CD4+.

CDR3 length equals 16 residues. The V end was cut by 0 bases, the J end by 1 base, with 13 bases between. Germline-derived CDR1 and CDR2 are SGHTA and FQGNSA. The clonotype comes from an adult with an advanced solid tumor such as melanoma, head and neck, liver or kidney cancer. The sequencing used CD4+ or CD8+ T cells sorted from blood, collected in a trial of the OX40 agonist ivuxolimab. This sequence joins TRBV7-2 and TRBJ2-7, with D hard to call. CDR3 region: CASSLARGRASYEQYF. CDR3 DNA sequence: TGTGCCAGCAGCTTAGCGCGCGGCAGAGCTTCCTACGAGCAGTACTTC.